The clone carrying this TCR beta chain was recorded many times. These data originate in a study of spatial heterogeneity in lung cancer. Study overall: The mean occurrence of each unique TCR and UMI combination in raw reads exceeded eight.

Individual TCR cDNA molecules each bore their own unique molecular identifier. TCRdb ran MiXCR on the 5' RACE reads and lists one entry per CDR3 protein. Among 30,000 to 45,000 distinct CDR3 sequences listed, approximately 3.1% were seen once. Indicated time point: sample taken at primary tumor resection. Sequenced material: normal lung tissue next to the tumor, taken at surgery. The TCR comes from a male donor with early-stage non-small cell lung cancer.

CDR3 sequence reads: CATAFGQGYNEQFF. As DNA, the CDR3 is TGTGCCACCGCCTTTGGGCAGGGGTACAATGAGCAGTTCTTC. This chain connects TRBV2 to TRBJ2-1, with D maybe TRBD1 (6 bases). CDR1 and CDR2 from the germline V gene are SNHLY and FYNNEI. The CDR3 totals 14 residues. The ends were cut back, 10 bases at V and 4 bases at J, with 17 bases in the middle.